These T cell receptor beta chains were read from a single sample in a study of blood T cells in healthy people across ages. TCRdb used MiXCR to reprocess the 5' RACE reads, holding one entry per CDR3 protein. The sample holds more than 900,000 distinct CDR3 sequences; just under 30% are singletons and the top ten take approximately 10%. This sample was also put to use in a study of T cells of mothers and their children.

The sample was blood. These receptors were obtained from a woman between 40 and 50 years old in good health. The CDR3 runs from the conserved cysteine through the conserved F or W. Fields, in order: D gene, J gene, clone size, V gene, CDR3 protein, CDR3 DNA. D genes are given only for firm matches. Size tells how often a clone was seen (once, few, many) or the class of an expanded clone, and some rows leave it out.

-	TRBJ1-2	few	TRBV20-1	CSARPVGNNYGYTF	TGCAGTGCTAGGCCAGTGGGAAACAACTATGGCTACACCTTC
-	TRBJ2-7	-	TRBV7-2	CASSLDVTEFSYEQYF	TGTGCCAGCAGCTTAGACGTGACAGAGTTCTCCTACGAGCAGTACTTC
-	TRBJ1-3	few	TRBV12-3/TRBV12-4	CASSLQGNTIYF	TGTGCCAGCAGTTTACAGGGGAACACCATATATTTT
TRBD1	TRBJ2-3	-	TRBV28	CASSLPPAPGQGVDTQYF	TGTGCCAGCAGTTTACCTCCTGCCCCGGGACAGGGAGTAGATACGCAGTATTTT
TRBD1	TRBJ2-2	-	TRBV12-3/TRBV12-4	CASSLDRGSTGELFF	TGTGCCAGCAGTTTAGACAGGGGTTCCACCGGGGAGCTGTTTTTT
TRBD1	TRBJ1-2	many	TRBV6-6	CASSVGQGNNYGYTF	TGTGCCAGCAGCGTCGGACAGGGAAATAACTATGGCTACACCTTC
-	TRBJ2-3	-	TRBV7-3	CASSSLGGGPDTQYF	TGTGCCAGCAGCTCCCTCGGAGGGGGGCCAGATACGCAGTATTTT
TRBD1	TRBJ2-3	many	TRBV12-3/TRBV12-4	CASSPGQGRTDTQYF	TGTGCCAGCAGCCCAGGACAGGGGCGCACAGATACGCAGTATTTT
TRBD1	TRBJ1-2	-	TRBV20-1	CSAREGQVLDGYTF	TGCAGTGCTAGAGAGGGACAGGTCCTCGATGGCTACACCTTC
-	TRBJ2-1	few	TRBV7-8	CASTSSGRRSYNEQFF	TGTGCCAGCACCTCCTCGGGACGGCGATCCTACAATGAGCAGTTCTTC
-	TRBJ1-2	few	TRBV3-1	CASSQGLEGYTF	TGTGCCAGCAGCCAAGGATTAGAGGGCTACACCTTC
TRBD2	TRBJ2-1	-	TRBV7-3	CASSLGTTGGEQFF	TGTGCCAGCAGCCTCGGGACTACCGGTGGTGAGCAGTTCTTC
TRBD1	TRBJ2-5	-	TRBV28	CANSSSTGGRETQYF	TGTGCCAACAGTTCATCGACAGGGGGCAGAGAGACCCAGTACTTC
-	TRBJ2-2	-	TRBV12-5	CASGLVLGLGSYTGELFF	TGTGCTAGTGGTTTGGTACTTGGCCTGGGCTCCTACACCGGGGAGCTGTTTTTT
-	TRBJ2-5	-	TRBV7-6	CASSLWGEEQYF	TGTGCCAGCAGCTTGTGGGGGGAGGAGCAGTACTTC